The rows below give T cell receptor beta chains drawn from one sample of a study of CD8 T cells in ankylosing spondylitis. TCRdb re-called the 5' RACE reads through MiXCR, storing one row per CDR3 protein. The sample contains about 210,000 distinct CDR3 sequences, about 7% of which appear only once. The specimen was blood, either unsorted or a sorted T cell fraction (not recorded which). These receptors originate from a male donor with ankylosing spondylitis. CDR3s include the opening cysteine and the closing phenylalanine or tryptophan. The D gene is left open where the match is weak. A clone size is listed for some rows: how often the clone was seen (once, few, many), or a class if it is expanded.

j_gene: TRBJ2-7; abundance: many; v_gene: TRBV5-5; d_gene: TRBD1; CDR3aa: CASSFSGTVSYEQYF; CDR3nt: TGTGCCAGCAGCTTTTCCGGGACAGTCTCCTACGAGCAGTACTTC
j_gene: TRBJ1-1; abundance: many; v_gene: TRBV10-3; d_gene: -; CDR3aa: CAIRSAGANTEAFF; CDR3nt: TGTGCCATCAGGTCCGCAGGGGCGAACACTGAAGCTTTCTTT
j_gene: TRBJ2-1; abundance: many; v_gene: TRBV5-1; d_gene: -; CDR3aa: CASSLVGQSSYNEQFF; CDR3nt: TGCGCCAGCAGCTTGGTAGGGCAGAGCTCCTACAATGAGCAGTTCTTC
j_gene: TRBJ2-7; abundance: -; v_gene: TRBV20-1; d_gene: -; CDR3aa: CSARVTGSYEQYF; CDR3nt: TGCAGTGCTAGAGTAACGGGCTCCTACGAGCAGTACTTC
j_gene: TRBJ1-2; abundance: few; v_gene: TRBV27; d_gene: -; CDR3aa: CASSLAWGTINYGYTF; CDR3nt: TGTGCCAGCAGCCTAGCATGGGGAACGATAAACTATGGCTACACCTTC
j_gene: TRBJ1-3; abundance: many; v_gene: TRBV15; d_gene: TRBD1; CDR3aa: CATSARTGETGNTIYF; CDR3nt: TGTGCCACCAGCGCCCGGACAGGGGAGACCGGAAACACCATATATTTT
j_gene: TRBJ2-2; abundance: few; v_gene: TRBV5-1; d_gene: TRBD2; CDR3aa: CASSDHSGRNTGELFF; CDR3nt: TGCGCCAGCAGCGACCATAGCGGGCGGAACACCGGGGAGCTGTTTTTT
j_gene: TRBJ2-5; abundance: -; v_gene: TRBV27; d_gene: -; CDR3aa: CASSFAQSETQYF; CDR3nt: TGTGCCAGCAGTTTTGCCCAATCTGAGACCCAGTACTTC
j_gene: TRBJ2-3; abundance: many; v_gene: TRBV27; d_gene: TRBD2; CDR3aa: CASRTGTSGGGPEDTQYF; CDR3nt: TGTGCCAGCAGAACCGGGACTAGCGGGGGGGGCCCGGAAGATACGCAGTATTTT
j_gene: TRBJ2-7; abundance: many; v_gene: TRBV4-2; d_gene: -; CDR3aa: CASSPRYSYEQYF; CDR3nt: TGTGCCAGCAGCCCCCGATACTCTTATGAGCAGTACTTC
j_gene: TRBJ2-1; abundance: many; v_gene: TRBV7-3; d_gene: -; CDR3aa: CASSLRLAGERNNEQFF; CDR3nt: TGTGCCAGCAGCTTACGATTGGCAGGGGAAAGGAACAATGAGCAGTTCTTC
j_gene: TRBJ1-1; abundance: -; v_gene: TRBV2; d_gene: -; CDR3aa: CASKNSVSRPEAFF; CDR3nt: TGTGCCAGCAAGAATTCCGTCAGCCGGCCTGAAGCTTTCTTT
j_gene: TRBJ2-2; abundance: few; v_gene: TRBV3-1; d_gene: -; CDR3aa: CASSVRDTTQGPGELFF; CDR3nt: TGTGCCAGCAGCGTCCGGGACACTACCCAGGGGCCCGGGGAGCTGTTTTTT
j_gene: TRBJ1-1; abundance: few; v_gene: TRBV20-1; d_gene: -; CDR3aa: CSARLWTDRTEAFF; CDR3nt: TGCAGTGCTAGACTGTGGACCGACCGCACTGAAGCTTTCTTT
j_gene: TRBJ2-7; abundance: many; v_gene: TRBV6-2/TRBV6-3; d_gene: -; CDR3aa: CASSWIYEQYF; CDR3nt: TGTGCCAGCAGTTGGATCTACGAGCAGTACTTC
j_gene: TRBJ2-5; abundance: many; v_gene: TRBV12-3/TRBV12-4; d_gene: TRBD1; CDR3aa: CASRYRDRGTETQYF; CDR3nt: TGTGCCAGCAGATACCGGGACAGGGGGACAGAGACCCAGTACTTC